The 8 T cell receptor beta chains below all came from one sample that was sequenced in a study of blood T cell repertoires in COVID-19. Assay: immunoSEQ multiplex PCR; the TCRdb copy retains only in-frame clones and omits some. The sample shows some 69,000 clones, roughly nine tenths of them seen only once. The sample comprised peripheral blood. The origin of the receptors is a woman in her 50s with active COVID-19.

The CDR3 DNA sequence: TGTGCCATCAGTGATGCTGCTAGCGGGAGTGACGAGCAGTTCTTC. As protein: CAISDAASGSDEQFF. The rearrangement joins TRBV10-3 to TRBJ2-1; TRBD2 matches 10 bases. CDR1 and CDR2 from the germline V gene are ENHRY and SYGVKD. The V segment lost 3 bases and the J segment 10 bases; nucleotides outside the gene matches: 9. This CDR3 region has 15 residues.

CDR3 sequence reads: CASRVGTEAFF. Here the CDR3 DNA reads TGCGCCAGCAGGGTCGGCACTGAAGCTTTCTTT. The chain joins TRBV5-1 to TRBJ1-1; D is unclear. The CDR3 has 11 residues. Looked up from germline, CDR1 is SGHRS and CDR2 is YFSETQ. The ends were cut back, 5 bases at V and 4 bases at J, with 6 bases in the middle.

The rearrangement joins TRBV19 to TRBJ2-3; D gene unclear. Germline-derived CDR1 and CDR2 are LNHDA and SQIVND (reference sequence). This CDR3 contains 14 residues. V was clipped by 3 bases and J by 4 bases, with 11 bases between them. CDR3 nucleotide sequence: TGTGCCAGTAGTATCGCCAGAGGCGCAGATACGCAGTATTTT. It is translated as CASSIARGADTQYF.

The V and J genes are TRBV4-1 and TRBJ2-3; TRBD1 aligns across 9 bases. Trimming cost V 0 bases and J 1 base; bases outside gene matches: 2. The length of the CDR3 is 16 residues. Germline V gene sequence: CDR1 MGHRA, CDR2 YSYEKL. The CDR3 nucleotides are TGCGCCAGCAGCCAAGAGGGACAGGGTCGCACAGATACGCAGTATTTT. Encoded protein: CASSQEGQGRTDTQYF.

The V gene is TRBV3-1 (or the pseudogene TRBV3-2), the J gene TRBJ2-5; 8 bases line up with TRBD2. V shed 0 bases and J 4 bases; nucleotides not matched to a gene: 22. CDR1 LGHDT and CDR2 YNNKEL come from the germline V gene (reference sequence). The CDR3 runs 21 residues. In nucleotides, the CDR3 is TGTGCCAGCAGCCAAGACACCCACATTTGGGCGGGAGGAAATCTGGGAGAGACCCAGTACTTC. Translating gives CASSQDTHIWAGGNLGETQYF.

This chain links TRBV7-9 with TRBJ2-1; 9 positions agree with TRBD1. Looked up from germline, CDR1 is SEHNR and CDR2 is FQNEAQ (reference sequence). There are 15 residues in the CDR3. Losses at the gene ends were 3 bases for V and 5 bases for J; bases not matched to a gene: 5. The DNA of the CDR3 is TGTGCCAGCAGCTTGAGACAGGGGGGCGACAATGAGCAGTTCTTC. Protein sequence: CASSLRQGGDNEQFF.

The J gene is TRBJ2-7, the V gene TRBV4-2; TRBD2 agrees at 7 bases. Germline V gives CDR1 LGHNA, CDR2 YNFKEQ. This CDR3 comprises 13 residues. The V gene end was trimmed by 0 bases and the J gene end by 5 bases; junction bases not matched to a gene: 1. Here the CDR3 reads CASSQDLADEQYF. In DNA form, the CDR3 reads TGTGCCAGCAGCCAAGATCTAGCGGACGAGCAGTACTTC.

The V call is TRBV6-5, the J call TRBJ1-6; a possible D gene is TRBD1 (5 bases). The V end lost 8 bases, the J end lost 7 bases, and 18 bases lay between the germline ends. Germline lookup yields CDR1 MNHEY and CDR2 SVGAGI. This CDR3 has 15 residues. CDR3 residues: CASAGGSGRNSPLHF. As DNA, the CDR3 is TGTGCCAGCGCCGGGGGTTCTGGGAGGAATTCACCCCTCCACTTT.